This T cell receptor beta chain derives from a study of PD-L1 blockade in urothelial cancer. Study outcomes and limitations: A below-median TCR clonality in blood before treatment predicted better survival.

CDR3 size: 13 residues. Germline V gene sequence: CDR1 SGHTA, CDR2 FQGNSA. V was trimmed by 6 bases and J by 3 bases, leaving 9 bases between them. Sample time point: peripheral blood 6 weeks after treatment start. Assay used: immunoSEQ multiplex PCR; TCRdb lists only in-frame clones, some missing. Among around 110,000 clones listed, approximately 90% were seen once. As concerns this clone: Its specificity is not known.

The chain recombines TRBV7-2 with TRBJ2-1; possible D gene TRBD1, 5 bases. This TCR derives from a man aged 60-69 years with urothelial cancer. The sequenced sample was PBMCs, obtained around atezolizumab (anti-PD-L1) treatment. The DNA of the CDR3 is TGTGCCAGCAGGCAGGGTTACTACAATGAGCAGTTCTTC. This codes for CASRQGYYNEQFF.